This TCR beta chain was recovered during a study of glioma-infiltrating T cells. TCR alpha and beta CDR3 regions were amplified from RNA using iRepertoire nested multiplex PCR. Each CDR3 protein is one row after TCRdb ran MiXCR on the multiplex PCR reads. Of about 200,000 distinct CDR3 sequences listed, 30% to 40% are singletons. From germline, CDR1 is SSHAT and CDR2 FNYEAQ (reference sequence). The CDR3 is 17 amino acids. General study points: CDR3 overlap between tissue and blood was very small.

This clonotype appeared many times. The antigen remains undetermined. At one end, the junction sequence differs from germline, possibly due to a read error. This receptor was taken from a human donor with low-grade glioma or glioblastoma, undergoing nonglioma brain surgery, or in good health (not recorded which). The specimen was glioma tissue, nonneoplastic brain tissue, or PBMCs (not recorded which). This chain joins TRBV7-7 and TRBJ1-1, with D unclear. The chain's CDR3 is CASRKEASLPMNTEAFF. As DNA, the CDR3 is TGTGCTAGCAGAAAAGAGGCTTCCCTGCCCATGAACACTGAAGCTTTCTTT.